Presented here are 2 T cell receptor beta chains from one specimen sequenced in a study of blood T cell repertoires in COVID-19. Some clones are missing from TCRdb's copy, which holds only in-frame ones; the method was immunoSEQ multiplex PCR. Among some 170,000 clones listed, roughly 85% were seen once. Sequencing was performed on peripheral blood. Receptors were obtained from an older woman with acute or convalescent COVID-19.

CDR3 sequence: CASSQSLSSYGYTF. The CDR3 nucleotides read TGTGCCAGCAGCCAATCACTATCCTCTTATGGCTACACCTTC. The chain recombines TRBV3-1 (or the pseudogene TRBV3-2) with TRBJ1-2; D unclear. This CDR3 region has 14 residues. The ends were cut back, 2 bases at V and 5 bases at J, with 12 bases in the middle. Germline V lookup: CDR1 LGHDT, CDR2 YNNKEL (reference sequence).

This chain joins TRBV13 and TRBJ2-1, with 12 bases aligning to TRBD2. The J segment lost 4 bases and the V segment lost 6 bases, leaving 22 bases of the junction unmatched. Germline V gene sequence: CDR1 PRHDT, CDR2 FYEKMQ (reference sequence). CDR3 size: 21 residues. The CDR3 bases are TGTGCCAGCAGGGCTAGGGGGAAAAGGCCGACCGGACTAGCGGGATACAATGAGCAGTTCTTC. Its translation: CASRARGKRPTGLAGYNEQFF.